These 10 T cell receptor beta chains originate from one sample sequenced in a study of shared clonotypes between healthy human individuals. The naive CD8 population came from CD45RO-negative cells selected for CCR7, without terminally differentiated effector memory CD45RA+ cells. Assay: immunoSEQ multiplex PCR; the TCRdb copy retains only in-frame clones and omits some. The repertoire includes about 2.1 million clones, about 94% of them detected once, and about 1.6% sits in the top ten. The sample comprised naive CD8+ T cells from PBMCs. The receptors come from a young man in good health. Some clones in this sample may be carry-over from other donors' samples.

A few counts support this clone. This rearrangement joins TRBV7-3 to TRBJ1-2, with 9 bases identical to TRBD1. There are 15 residues in the CDR3. Unmatched junction bases numbered 8, after V lost 5 bases and J lost 4 bases. Looked up from germline, CDR1 is SGHTA and CDR2 is FQGTGA. CDR3 sequence reads: CASSPSGTGSYGYTF. The CDR3 nucleotides read TGTGCCAGCAGCCCTTCCGGGACAGGGTCCTATGGCTACACCTTC.

The V gene is TRBV19, the J gene TRBJ1-1, with D unclear. Germline V gene data show CDR1 as LNHDA and CDR2 as SQIVND (reference sequence). Trimming left V 3 bases short and J 2 bases short, with 10 bases between. This CDR3 has 14 amino acids. This CDR3 is CASSIRVRNTEAFF. In DNA, the CDR3 is TGTGCCAGTAGTATTAGGGTCCGAAACACTGAAGCTTTCTTT.

This chain links TRBV28 with TRBJ2-1, with D unresolved. The CDR3 length is 13 residues. Germline V lookup: CDR1 MDHEN, CDR2 SYDVKM. Trimming removed 3 bases from V and 5 bases from J, with 8 bases in between. CDR3 in amino acids: CASSFLNNNEQFF. In DNA form, the CDR3 reads TGTGCCAGCAGTTTTTTAAACAACAATGAGCAGTTCTTC.

The chain uses TRBV14 and TRBJ1-3; the D gene is possibly TRBD1 (5 bases). The V gene's germline CDR1 is SGHDN and CDR2 FVKESK. Trimming took off 5 bases at V and 1 base at J, with 12 bases between the two ends. CDR3 size: 15 residues. CDR3 in amino acids: CASSDAGDSGNTIYF. The CDR3 coding sequence is TGTGCCAGCAGCGACGCGGGGGATTCTGGAAACACCATATATTTT.

The chain employs TRBV7-2 and TRBJ2-1; D gene ambiguous. The CDR3 has 15 residues. CDR1 is SGHTA and CDR2 is FQGNSA in the germline V gene. The V gene lost 5 bases and the J gene lost 4 bases, with 15 bases spanning the gap. CDR3 nucleotides: TGTGCCAGCAGCCCGATCTTACGTGGGTACAATGAGCAGTTCTTC. This translates into CASSPILRGYNEQFF.

V gene TRBV29-1 combines with J gene TRBJ1-5; possibly TRBD1 for D (6 bases). V lost 3 bases, J lost 11 bases, and 11 bases lay in between. This CDR3 is built from 11 residues. The V gene's germline CDR1 is SQVTM and CDR2 ANQGSEA. The CDR3, as DNA: TGCAGCGTTGAGGGGGAGGGGGCCCAGCATTTT. Translated: CSVEGEGAQHF.

The chain has TRBV29-1 and TRBJ2-1, with TRBD2 matching 11 bases. CDR3 length equals 17 residues. The V segment lost 5 bases and the J segment 1 base; nucleotides outside the gene matches: 10. Germline CDR1 SQVTM, CDR2 ANQGSEA. The CDR3 DNA reads as TGCAGCGTTCCAGATAGCGGGAGGGCCAGGTCCTACAATGAGCAGTTCTTC. Protein product: CSVPDSGRARSYNEQFF.

The chain employs TRBV29-1 and TRBJ2-6; 12 nucleotides agree with TRBD2. Germline V CDR1 and CDR2: SQVTM, ANQGSEA. The CDR3 consists of 17 residues. V shed 6 bases and J 4 bases; nucleotides not matched to a gene: 10. The CDR3 DNA reads as TGCAGCGTCCTAGCGGGAGGGAGGGTAGCCGGGGCCAACGTCCTGACTTTC. It encodes CSVLAGGRVAGANVLTF.

This clone appeared once. The chain is built from TRBV28 and TRBJ1-2; D is undetermined. CDR1 and CDR2 (germline): MDHEN, SYDVKM. The CDR3 consists of 14 residues. V was trimmed by 3 bases and J by 4 bases, leaving 12 bases between them. CDR3 loop: CASSFRSVLYGYTF. Here the CDR3 DNA reads TGTGCCAGCAGTTTTCGTTCAGTCCTCTATGGCTACACCTTC.

The chain combines TRBV27 with TRBJ2-1; 7 nucleotides align to TRBD1. V was clipped by 7 bases and J by 5 bases; unmatched bases: 2. CDR3 length: 12 residues. Germline lookup yields CDR1 MNHEY and CDR2 SMNVEV (reference sequence). The CDR3 is CASTDRDNEQFF. DNA of the CDR3: TGTGCCAGCACTGACAGGGACAATGAGCAGTTCTTC.